These 25 T cell receptor beta chains came from one sample sequenced in a study of brain T cells in children with intractable seizures. The protocol was immunoSEQ multiplex PCR, while the TCRdb copy is restricted to in-frame clones and leaves out a portion. Of 78,000 or so clones in the sample, around 91% are singletons; the top ten hold 20% to 25%. This specimen consisted of peripheral blood, obtained at surgery. These receptors originate from a girl aged 2 to 9 with Rasmussen encephalitis and intractable seizures.

This clone was detected only once. The rearrangement links TRBV7-2 to TRBJ2-1, with TRBD2 identical over 10 bases. The CDR3 spans 16 residues. Germline V gene sequence: CDR1 SGHTA, CDR2 FQGNSA. V lost 4 bases, J lost 2 bases, and 5 bases stayed unmatched. The CDR3 DNA is TGTGCCAGCAGCTCGGCCGGGACTAGCGCCTACAATGAGCAGTTCTTC. It codes for CASSSAGTSAYNEQFF.

This clone occurred once. The chain employs TRBV2 and TRBJ2-7, with a tentative D call TRBD1 (5 bases). V lost 5 bases and J lost 5, with 16 bases in between. This CDR3 comprises 14 residues. Germline values: CDR1 SNHLY, CDR2 FYNNEI. This CDR3 reads CASSWGGVDHEQYF. The CDR3, as DNA: TGTGCCAGCAGTTGGGGCGGAGTGGACCACGAGCAGTACTTC.

The rearrangement links TRBV2 to TRBJ2-1; 10 nucleotides line up with TRBD2. Germline CDR1 reads SNHLY; CDR2 reads FYNNEI. V lost 6 bases to trimming and J lost 3 bases; unmatched junction nucleotides: 5. The CDR3 is made up of 15 amino acids. CDR3 protein: CASRGASGGYNEQFF. The DNA of the CDR3 is TGTGCCAGCAGGGGGGCTAGCGGGGGCTACAATGAGCAGTTCTTC.

This chain uses TRBV12-5 with TRBJ2-7; maybe TRBD1 (6 bases). The CDR3 spans 14 residues. The germline gives CDR1 LGHNT, CDR2 FRNRAP. V lost 0 bases, J lost 6 bases, and 12 bases lay in between. The CDR3 region is CASGLVGGTGEQYF. The CDR3 DNA reads TGTGCTAGTGGTTTGGTAGGGGGTACGGGCGAGCAGTACTTC.

V usage is TRBV5-8 and J usage is TRBJ2-6, with TRBD1 identical over 8 bases. Germline V gene data show CDR1 as SGHTS and CDR2 as YDEGEE. CDR3 length: 17 amino acids. After removal of 4 bases from V and 3 bases from J, the junction contained 9 bases not matched to a gene. The CDR3 reads CASSRRDRFFGANVLTF. CDR3 coding DNA: TGTGCCAGCAGCCGCCGGGACAGGTTCTTTGGGGCCAACGTCCTGACTTTC.

The chain recombines TRBV7-3 with TRBJ1-3, with no clear D. Looked up from germline, CDR1 is SGHTA and CDR2 is FQGTGA. CDR3 length: 13 residues. Trimming cost V 5 bases and J 2 bases, with 7 bases left between them. The CDR3 coding sequence is TGTGCCAGCAGCCTACTAGCTGGAAACACCATATATTTT. This sequence encodes CASSLLAGNTIYF.

The chain carries TRBV23-1 and TRBJ2-7; D perhaps matches TRBD2 (6 bases). TRBV23-1 is flagged as an ORF with uncertain function. The CDR3 extends over 15 amino acids. Trimming cost V 5 bases and J 0 bases, with 14 bases left between them. The chain's CDR3 is CASSWGGVYSYEQYF. CDR3 bases: TGCGCCAGCAGTTGGGGCGGGGTGTACTCCTACGAGCAGTACTTC.

CDR3 loop: CASSLGRGYTGELFF. CDR3 bases: TGTGCCAGCAGCTTAGGGAGGGGATATACCGGGGAGCTGTTTTTT. This chain uses TRBV7-7 with TRBJ2-2; D possibly corresponds to TRBD2 (6 bases). V was trimmed by 1 base and J by 5 bases, leaving 11 bases between them. CDR1 is SSHAT, CDR2 FNYEAQ, per germline (reference sequence). The CDR3 covers 15 residues.

The V and J genes are TRBV19 and TRBJ2-3, with 8 bases aligning to TRBD2. Germline V gene sequence: CDR1 LNHDA, CDR2 SQIVND (reference sequence). The V segment lost 8 bases and the J segment 6 bases; nucleotides outside the gene matches: 7. The CDR3 sequence is 13 residues long. The CDR3: CASSKRGTDTQYF. The CDR3 DNA reads TGTGCCAGTTCCAAGCGGGGGACGGATACGCAGTATTTT.

The rearrangement joins TRBV12-3 or TRBV12-4 to TRBJ1-1, with D uncertain. This CDR3 has 13 residues. Trimming cost V 2 bases and J 6 bases, with 10 bases left between them. The CDR3 sequence: CASSLRVSAEAFF. The CDR3 DNA follows: TGTGCCAGCAGTTTAAGGGTATCAGCTGAAGCTTTCTTT.

The chain employs TRBV29-1 and TRBJ1-2, with D possibly matching TRBD1 (5 bases). The CDR3 consists of 13 residues. Germline lookup yields CDR1 SQVTM and CDR2 ANQGSEA. Trimming removed 7 bases at V and 8 bases at J, with 20 bases between. The CDR3 DNA is TGCAGCGCCTCCGGCGCTCAGGGTGCGGGCTACACCTTC. Its translation: CSASGAQGAGYTF.

The chain links TRBV12-3 or TRBV12-4 to TRBJ2-2; D not certain. The CDR3 totals 11 residues. Between the trimmed V and J ends, which lost 2 bases and 6 bases, there was a span of 1 base. CDR3 DNA sequence: TGTGCCAGCAGTTTACCCGGGGAGCTGTTTTTT. This sequence encodes CASSLPGELFF.

V gene TRBV5-1 combines with J gene TRBJ1-1; 7 positions agree with TRBD1. Germline V gene sequence: CDR1 SGHRS, CDR2 YFSETQ. The CDR3 runs 15 residues. Trimming cost V 1 base and J 7 bases; bases outside gene matches: 10. This CDR3 is CASSLSRGISGEAFF. Written as DNA, the CDR3 is TGCGCCAGCAGCTTGAGCAGGGGGATCAGCGGTGAAGCTTTCTTT.

The chain is built from TRBV24-1 and TRBJ1-2, with 7 bases identical to TRBD1. CDR3 length: 14 amino acids. Germline lookup yields CDR1 KGHDR and CDR2 SFDVKD. After removal of 0 bases from V and 8 bases from J, the junction contained 5 bases not matched to a gene. This chain's CDR3 is CATSDLSGGDGYTF. The CDR3 DNA reads as TGTGCCACCAGTGATTTGTCAGGGGGTGACGGCTACACCTTC.

The CDR3 is CASSEPAGTANTEAFF. The CDR3 DNA reads as TGTGCCAGCAGTGAACCTGCCGGGACAGCGAACACTGAAGCTTTCTTT. The chain links TRBV2 to TRBJ1-1; 7 bases match TRBD1. The V gene end was trimmed by 2 bases and the J gene end by 1 base; junction bases not matched to a gene: 7. The length of the CDR3 is 16 residues. Germline loops: CDR1 SNHLY, CDR2 FYNNEI.

This clone was seen just once. V usage is TRBV6-2 or TRBV6-3 and J usage is TRBJ2-1; D is possibly TRBD2 (5 bases). V was shortened by 2 bases and J by 0 bases, with 11 bases between the two germline ends. CDR3 length equals 16 residues. CDR1 MNHEY and CDR2 SVGEGT come from the germline V gene. Written as DNA, the CDR3 is TGTGCCAGCAGTTACCCCCGGGGAAGCTCCTACAATGAGCAGTTCTTC. Its translation is CASSYPRGSSYNEQFF.

The J gene is TRBJ2-1, the V gene TRBV29-1; D call uncertain. This CDR3 is 15 amino acids long. Germline CDR1 reads SQVTM; CDR2 reads ANQGSEA. Trimming took off 3 bases at V and 6 bases at J, with 18 bases between the two ends. The CDR3 DNA is TGCAGCGTTGATCGAACCAAGACTCGGAGCAATGAGCAGTTCTTC. This sequence encodes CSVDRTKTRSNEQFF.

The genes are TRBV6-1 and TRBJ1-5, with D possibly being TRBD1 (5 bases). Germline CDR1 MNHNS, CDR2 SASEGT. Trimming pared 1 base from V and 3 bases from J, leaving 13 bases between. CDR3 length: 16 residues. CDR3 sequence (DNA): TGTGCCAGCAGTGAAGTAGCAGGGTCGGTCAATCAGCCCCAGCATTTT. This gives the protein CASSEVAGSVNQPQHF.

This clone was found a few times. CDR3: CASSRGAGVNYGYTF. The CDR3, as DNA: TGTGCCAGCAGCCGAGGCGCAGGGGTTAACTATGGCTACACCTTC. This sequence joins TRBV3-1 (or the pseudogene TRBV3-2) and TRBJ1-2, with a tentative D call TRBD1 (6 bases). The length of the CDR3 is 15 residues. Per the germline V gene, CDR1 is LGHDT and CDR2 is YNNKEL (reference sequence). With 4 bases removed from V and 1 base from J, the gap between germline ends came to 13 bases.

The chain recombines TRBV14 with TRBJ2-1; D may correspond to TRBD1 or TRBD2 (5 bases each). Germline V gene data show CDR1 as SGHDN and CDR2 as FVKESK. Trimming cost V 1 base and J 9 bases, with 25 bases left between them. The CDR3 has 18 amino acids. The chain's CDR3 is CASSQAGLARGRNSEQFF. In DNA form, the CDR3 reads TGTGCCAGCAGCCAAGCGGGCTTAGCCCGGGGACGGAATAGTGAGCAGTTCTTC. Drawing the rest from reference TRBV14 and TRBJ2-1, the complete variable domain is EAGVTQFPSHSVIEKGQTVTLRCDPISGHDNLYWYRRVMGKEIKFLLHFVKESKQDESGMPNNRFLAERTGGTYSTLKVQPAELEDSGVYFCASSQAGLARGRNSEQFFGPGTRLTVL.

The chain employs TRBV16 and TRBJ2-1; weak D call: TRBD1 (5 bases). V shed 3 bases and J shed 8 bases, with 14 bases lying between them. Germline V CDR1 and CDR2: KGHSY, FQNENV. The CDR3 runs to 14 residues. CDR3 DNA: TGTGCCAGCAGCCACCTCCAGGGTATCGATGAGCAGTTCTTC. Translation gives CASSHLQGIDEQFF.

This chain connects TRBV7-9 to TRBJ1-2, with D perhaps matching TRBD1 (5 bases). V was clipped by 1 base and J by 8 bases, with 11 bases between them. The CDR3 totals 13 residues. Germline loops: CDR1 SEHNR, CDR2 FQNEAQ (reference sequence). The CDR3: CASSLEAGAGYTF. The CDR3 coding sequence is TGTGCCAGCAGCTTAGAAGCCGGGGCGGGCTACACCTTC.

In DNA form, the CDR3 reads TGCAGTGCTTTTGTAGATACGCAGTATTTT. Its protein is CSAFVDTQYF. The chain recombines TRBV20-1 with TRBJ2-3; D is ambiguous. This CDR3 has 10 residues. Trimming stripped 5 bases from V and 5 bases from J, with 5 bases between. Germline V gene sequence: CDR1 DFQATT, CDR2 SNEGSKA (reference sequence).

The chain carries TRBV9 and TRBJ2-7, with D perhaps matching TRBD1 (6 bases). Germline CDR1 SGDLS, CDR2 YYNGEE. Deletions cut 0 bases from V and 7 bases from J, with 14 bases between. The CDR3 is 14 residues long. DNA of the CDR3: TGTGCCAGCAGCGTAGGGGTGGACAGTCGGGAGCAGTACTTC. This codes for CASSVGVDSREQYF.

The rearrangement uses TRBV19 and TRBJ2-7; 9 nucleotides match TRBD1. The CDR3 totals 13 residues. Trimming removed 3 bases from V and 6 bases from J; junction bases left unmatched: 3. Germline lookup yields CDR1 LNHDA and CDR2 SQIVND (reference sequence). The CDR3 DNA reads as TGTGCCAGTAGTATCGGGACAGGGCTCGAGCAGTACTTC. This codes for CASSIGTGLEQYF.